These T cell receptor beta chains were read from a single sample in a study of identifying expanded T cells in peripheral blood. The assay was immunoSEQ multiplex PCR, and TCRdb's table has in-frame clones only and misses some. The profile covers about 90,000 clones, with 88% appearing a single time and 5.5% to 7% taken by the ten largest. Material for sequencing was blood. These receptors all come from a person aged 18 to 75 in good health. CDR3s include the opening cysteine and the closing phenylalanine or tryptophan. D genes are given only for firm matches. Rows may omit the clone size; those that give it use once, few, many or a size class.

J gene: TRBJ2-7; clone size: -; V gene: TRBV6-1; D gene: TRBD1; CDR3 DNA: TGTGCCAGCAGTGAACCCGCAGGGGGCGTGGACGAGCAGTACTTC; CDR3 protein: CASSEPAGGVDEQYF
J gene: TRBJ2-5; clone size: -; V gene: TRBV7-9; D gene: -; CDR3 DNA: TGTGCCAGCAGCCCTCTAGGGCAGGGTGGATTATGGCAAGAGACCCAGTACTTC; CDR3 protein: CASSPLGQGGLWQETQYF
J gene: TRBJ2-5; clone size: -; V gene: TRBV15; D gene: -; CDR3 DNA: TGTGCCACCAGCAGGATGGGAGCCACTGACCAAGAGACCCAGTACTTC; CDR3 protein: CATSRMGATDQETQYF
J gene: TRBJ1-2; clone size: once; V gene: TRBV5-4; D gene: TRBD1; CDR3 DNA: TGTGCCAGCAGCTTAAGGACAGGGACTGGTTATGGCTACACCTTC; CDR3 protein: CASSLRTGTGYGYTF
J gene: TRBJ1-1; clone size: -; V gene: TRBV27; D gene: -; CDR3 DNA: TGTGCCAGCAGTTCCAGGGGTCCGAACACTGAAGCTTTCTTT; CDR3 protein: CASSSRGPNTEAFF
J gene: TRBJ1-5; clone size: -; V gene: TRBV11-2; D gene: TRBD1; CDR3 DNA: TGTGCCAGCAGCTCGACAGGGGGCGGACAGCCCCAGCATTTT; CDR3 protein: CASSSTGGGQPQHF
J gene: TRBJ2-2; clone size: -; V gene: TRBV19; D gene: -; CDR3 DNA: TGTGCCAGTAGTATTGGTTTTGTCAGGGGTGGCACCGGGGAGCTGTTTTTT; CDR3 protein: CASSIGFVRGGTGELFF
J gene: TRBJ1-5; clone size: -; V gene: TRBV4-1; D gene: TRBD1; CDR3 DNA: TGCGCCAGCACCCCGTTTCTTGACAGGGGCAATCAGCCCCAGCATTTT; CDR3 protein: CASTPFLDRGNQPQHF
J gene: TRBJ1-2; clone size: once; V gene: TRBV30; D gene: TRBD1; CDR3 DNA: TGTGCCTGGAGTCCGACAGGGGGCGTTGGCTACACCTTC; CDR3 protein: CAWSPTGGVGYTF
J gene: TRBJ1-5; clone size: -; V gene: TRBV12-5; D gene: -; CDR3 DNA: TGTGCTAGTGGCCGAGGCAGCCTCGGCAATCAGCCCCAGCATTTT; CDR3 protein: CASGRGSLGNQPQHF
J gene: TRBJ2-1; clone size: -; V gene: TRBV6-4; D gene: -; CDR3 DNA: TGTGCCAGCAGTGCTACTGGGGCTCGGGGCGCCTATGAGCAGTTCTTC; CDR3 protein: CASSATGARGAYEQFF
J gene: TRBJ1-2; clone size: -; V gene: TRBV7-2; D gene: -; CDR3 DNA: TGTGCCAGCACCCTTGGCCCCCTACTCTATGGCTACACCTTC; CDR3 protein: CASTLGPLLYGYTF
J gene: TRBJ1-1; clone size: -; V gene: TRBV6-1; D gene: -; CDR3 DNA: TGTGCCAGCGAGAGGGGCAGGGTTCGTACTGAAGCTTTCTTT; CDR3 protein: CASERGRVRTEAFF
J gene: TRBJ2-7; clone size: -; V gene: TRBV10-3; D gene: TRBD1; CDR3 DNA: TGTGCCACCAACAGGGGGCAATACGAGCAGTACTTC; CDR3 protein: CATNRGQYEQYF
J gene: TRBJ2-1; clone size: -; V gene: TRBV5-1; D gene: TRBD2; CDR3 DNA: TGCGCCAGCAGCATTAGCGGGAGTAGGGTGGGAAGTGAGCAGTTCTTC; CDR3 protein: CASSISGSRVGSEQFF
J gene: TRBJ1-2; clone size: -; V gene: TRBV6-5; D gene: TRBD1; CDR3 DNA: TGTGCCAGCAGTTACGACAGGGAAGATGGCTACACCTTC; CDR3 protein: CASSYDREDGYTF
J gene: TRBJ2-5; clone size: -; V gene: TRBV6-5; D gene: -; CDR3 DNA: TGTGCCAGCAGTTACTCCGGAGCTCATCAAGAGACCCAGTACTTC; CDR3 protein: CASSYSGAHQETQYF
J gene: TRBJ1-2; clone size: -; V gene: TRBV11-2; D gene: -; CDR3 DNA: TGTGCCAGCAGCTTGGACCGCTCCTATGGCTACACCTTC; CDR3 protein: CASSLDRSYGYTF
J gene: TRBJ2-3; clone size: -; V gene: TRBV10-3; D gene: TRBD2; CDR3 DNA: TGTGCCATCAGTGAGATGGGACTACCAGATACGCAGTATTTT; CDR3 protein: CAISEMGLPDTQYF